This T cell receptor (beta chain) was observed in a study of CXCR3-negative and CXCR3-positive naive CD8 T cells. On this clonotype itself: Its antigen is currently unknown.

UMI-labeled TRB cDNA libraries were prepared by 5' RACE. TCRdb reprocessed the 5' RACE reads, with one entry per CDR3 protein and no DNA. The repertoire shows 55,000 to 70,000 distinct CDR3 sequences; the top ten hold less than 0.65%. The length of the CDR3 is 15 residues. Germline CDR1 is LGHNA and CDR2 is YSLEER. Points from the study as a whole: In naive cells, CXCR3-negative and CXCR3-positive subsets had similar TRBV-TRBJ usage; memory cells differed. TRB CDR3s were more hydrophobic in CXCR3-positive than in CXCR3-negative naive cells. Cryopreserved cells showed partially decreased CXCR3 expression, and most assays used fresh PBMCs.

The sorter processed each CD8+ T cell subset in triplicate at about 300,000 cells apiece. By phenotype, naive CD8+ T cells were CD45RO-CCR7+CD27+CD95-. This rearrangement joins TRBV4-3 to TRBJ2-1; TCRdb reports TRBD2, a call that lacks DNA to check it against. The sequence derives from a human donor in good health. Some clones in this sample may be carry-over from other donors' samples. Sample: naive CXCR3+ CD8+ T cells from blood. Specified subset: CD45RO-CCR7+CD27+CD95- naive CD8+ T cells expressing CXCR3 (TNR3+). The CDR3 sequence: CASSQDLAGSNEQFF.